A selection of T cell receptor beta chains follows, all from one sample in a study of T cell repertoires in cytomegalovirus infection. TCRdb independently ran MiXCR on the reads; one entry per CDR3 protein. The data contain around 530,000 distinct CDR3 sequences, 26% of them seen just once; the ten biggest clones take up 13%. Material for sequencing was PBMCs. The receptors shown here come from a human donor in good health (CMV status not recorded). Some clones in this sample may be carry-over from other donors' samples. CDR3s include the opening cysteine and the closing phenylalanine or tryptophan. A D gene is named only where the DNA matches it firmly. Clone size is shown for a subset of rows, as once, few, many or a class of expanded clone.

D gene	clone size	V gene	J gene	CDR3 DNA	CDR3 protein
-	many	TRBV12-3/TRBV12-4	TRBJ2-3	TGTGCCAGCAGTTTATCACGGGAACTAGCAGATACGCAGTATTTT	CASSLSRELADTQYF
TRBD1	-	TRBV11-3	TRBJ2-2	TGTGCCAGCACGCCGGGACAGGGGATCGGGGAGCTGTTTTTT	CASTPGQGIGELFF
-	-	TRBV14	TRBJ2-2	TGTGCCAGCAGCCAAGATTTGCCAACTAGCACCGGGGAGCTGTTTTTT	CASSQDLPTSTGELFF
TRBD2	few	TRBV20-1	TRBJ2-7	TGCAGTGTCACCGGGACTAGCGGGAGGAGCTCCTACGAGCAGTACTTC	CSVTGTSGRSSYEQYF
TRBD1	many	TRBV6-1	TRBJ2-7	TGTGCCAGCAGTGCCGGGACAGGGGGAGGCGAGCAGTACTTC	CASSAGTGGGEQYF
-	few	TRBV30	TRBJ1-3	TGTGCCTGGAGTGTACGGGGGGGCCCCTCTGGAAACACCATATATTTT	CAWSVRGGPSGNTIYF
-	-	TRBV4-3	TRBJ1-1	TGCGCCAGCAGCCAAGATCTTACAGGGCTCAGGAAAGCTTTCTTT	CASSQDLTGLRKAFF
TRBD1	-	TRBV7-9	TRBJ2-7	TGTGCCAGCAGCCGGACCGGGACAGAGCGTAAGGCTTACCCTTCTAGCTGGCGGTACGAGCAGTACTTC	CASSRTGTERKAYPSSWRYEQYF
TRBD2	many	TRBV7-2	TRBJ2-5	TGTGCCAGCAGCCCGGGAGGGCCAAGAGAGACCCAGTACTTC	CASSPGGPRETQYF
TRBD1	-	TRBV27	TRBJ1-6	TGTGCCAGCAGTTTCCGCGGACAGGGGATTAATTCACCCCTCCACTTT	CASSFRGQGINSPLHF
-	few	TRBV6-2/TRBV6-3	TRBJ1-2	TGTGCCAGCAGTTACGGACAGTCCTATGGCTACACCTTC	CASSYGQSYGYTF
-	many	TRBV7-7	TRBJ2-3	TGTGCTAGCAGCTTAGGCACAACAAGCACAGATACGCAGTATTTT	CASSLGTTSTDTQYF
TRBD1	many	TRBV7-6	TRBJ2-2	TGTGCCAGCAGCTTGGGACAGACGAACACCGGGGAGCTGTTTTTT	CASSLGQTNTGELFF
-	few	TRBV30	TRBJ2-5	TGTGCCTGGAGTCCGGGTCTACAAGAGACCCAGTACTTC	CAWSPGLQETQYF
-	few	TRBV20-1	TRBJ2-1	TGCAGTGCTTACCGACCCGGGGGCTTGGGCAATGAGCAGTTCTTC	CSAYRPGGLGNEQFF
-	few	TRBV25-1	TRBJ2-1	TGTGCCAGCACCCGCCAGACTTGGAATGAGCAGTTCTTC	CASTRQTWNEQFF
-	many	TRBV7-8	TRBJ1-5	TGTGCCAGCAGCTTAGGACACCATAGCAATCAGCCCCAGCATTTT	CASSLGHHSNQPQHF
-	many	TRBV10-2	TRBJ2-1	TGCGCCAGCAAATCCTGGGGCAATGAGCAGTTCTTC	CASKSWGNEQFF
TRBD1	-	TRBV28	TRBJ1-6	TGTGCCAGCAGTTCTCCCCGGGACAGGGTTAATTCACCCCTCCACTTT	CASSSPRDRVNSPLHF
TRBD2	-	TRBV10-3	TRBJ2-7	TGTGCCATCAGCACTCAGACTAGCGGGGACACCTACGAGCGGTACTTC	CAISTQTSGDTYERYF
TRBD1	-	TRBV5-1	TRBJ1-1	TGCGCCAGCGGCGGACAGGGGGCCACTGAAGCTTTCTTT	CASGGQGATEAFF
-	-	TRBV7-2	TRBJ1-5	TGTGCCAGCAGGCCACAGGATAGCAATCAGCCCCAGCATTTT	CASRPQDSNQPQHF
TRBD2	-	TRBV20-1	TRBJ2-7	TGCAGTGCGAGAAGGAAACCGACTAGCGGGAGGGCCTTCGGGACCTACGAGCAGTACTTC	CSARRKPTSGRAFGTYEQYF
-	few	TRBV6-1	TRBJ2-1	TGTGCCAGCCGCCGGGTGCGGGCACACTACAATGAGCAGTTCTTC	CASRRVRAHYNEQFF
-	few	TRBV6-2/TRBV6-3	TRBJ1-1	TGTGCCAGCCGAATATTCGGAGGGGTGAACACTGAAGCTTTCTTT	CASRIFGGVNTEAFF
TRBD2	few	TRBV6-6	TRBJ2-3	TGTGCCAGCAGTTACCCTTCCGCGGGAGTTCTAAATACGCAGTATTTT	CASSYPSAGVLNTQYF
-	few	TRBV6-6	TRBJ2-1	TGTGCCAGCAGTTACCTAAGCCCACGGAACCTGGGGGTCTACAATGAGCAGTTCTTC	CASSYLSPRNLGVYNEQFF
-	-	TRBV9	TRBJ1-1	TGTGCCAGCAGCCCGAGGATAGGTTCGGGCACTGAAGCTTTCTTT	CASSPRIGSGTEAFF
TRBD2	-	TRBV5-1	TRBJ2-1	TGCGCCAGCAGACCCGGGACTAGGGAGAGTGAGTTCTTC	CASRPGTRESEFF
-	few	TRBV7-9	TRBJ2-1	TGTGCCAGCCAAGGAGGGATCGGAGAGCAGTTCTTC	CASQGGIGEQFF
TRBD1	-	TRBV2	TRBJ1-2	TGTGCCAGCAGTGATGACGCGGGACAGGAGTTTAACTATGGCTACACCTTC	CASSDDAGQEFNYGYTF
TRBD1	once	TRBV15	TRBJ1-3	TGTGCCACCAGCAGGCAGGGGGCTGCTGGAAACACCATATATTTT	CATSRQGAAGNTIYF
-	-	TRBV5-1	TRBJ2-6	TGCGCCAGCAGCTTGATATCCGGAGGGCCCTCGGAAGGGGCCAACGTCCTGACTTTC	CASSLISGGPSEGANVLTF
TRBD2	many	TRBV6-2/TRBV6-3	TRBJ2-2	TGTGCCAGCAGTTACGAAGCGGGAGGGCCTATCACCGGGGAGCTGTTTTTT	CASSYEAGGPITGELFF
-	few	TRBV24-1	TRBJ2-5	TGTGCCACCAGTGAAGTCCGGGGCGTCGAGACCCAGTACTTC	CATSEVRGVETQYF
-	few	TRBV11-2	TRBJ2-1	TGTGCCAGCAGCTTAGGCCCCCCGAGGCACCCCTCCAATGAGCAGTTCTTC	CASSLGPPRHPSNEQFF
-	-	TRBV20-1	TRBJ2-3	TGCAGTGCCGAGGGGCTCACAGATACGCAGTATTTT	CSAEGLTDTQYF
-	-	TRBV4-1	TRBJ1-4	TGCGCCAGCAGCCAGCTAGGGGGAGGGGCAACTAATGAAAAACTGTTTTTT	CASSQLGGGATNEKLFF
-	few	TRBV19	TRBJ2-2	TGTGCCAGTAGCGGGACCTCCGGGGAGCTGTTTTTT	CASSGTSGELFF
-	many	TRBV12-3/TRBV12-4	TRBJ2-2	TGTGCCAGCAGTATAAGAAGCGTCCCGAACACCGGGGAGCTGTTTTTT	CASSIRSVPNTGELFF
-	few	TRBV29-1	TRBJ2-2	TGCAGCGTTGAACGTCTGAACACCGGGGAGCTGTTTTTT	CSVERLNTGELFF
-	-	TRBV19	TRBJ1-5	TGTGCCAGTAGTATTTCGGGTACGCGGAATCAGCCCCAGCATTTT	CASSISGTRNQPQHF
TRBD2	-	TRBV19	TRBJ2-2	TGTGCCAGTAGTATAATAGCGGGAGGGGGAACCGGGGAGCTGTTTTTT	CASSIIAGGGTGELFF
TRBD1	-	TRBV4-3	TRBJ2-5	TGCGCCAGCAGCCAAGATCGGACAGGGCTCGGGGAGACCCAGTACTTC	CASSQDRTGLGETQYF
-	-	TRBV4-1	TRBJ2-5	TGCGCCAGCAGCCAAATTCTTAGCAGGAAAGGAAGAGAGACCCAGTACTTC	CASSQILSRKGRETQYF
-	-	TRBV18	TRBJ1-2	TGTGCCAGCTCACCACCCCATAGGGACTCCTATGGCTACACCTTC	CASSPPHRDSYGYTF
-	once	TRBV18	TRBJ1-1	TGTGCCAGCTCACAGCGAGCCACTGAAGCTTTCTTT	CASSQRATEAFF
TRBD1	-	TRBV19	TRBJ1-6	TGTGCCAGTAGCTACGGACAGGGTCGTTATTCACCCCTCCACTTT	CASSYGQGRYSPLHF
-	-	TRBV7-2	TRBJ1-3	TGTGCCAGCAGCTTAGGTTTCCAGGGGAAGGACTCTGGAAACACCATATATTTT	CASSLGFQGKDSGNTIYF
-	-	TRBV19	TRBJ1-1	TGTGCCAGTAGTACCCAGGGACCCCACATGAACACTGAAGCTTTCTTT	CASSTQGPHMNTEAFF
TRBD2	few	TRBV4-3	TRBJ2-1	TGCGCCAGCAGCCACTCTACGGGGGGGTATGAGCAGTTCTTC	CASSHSTGGYEQFF
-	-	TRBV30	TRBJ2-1	TGTGCCTGGAGTCGCAATGAGCAGTTCTTC	CAWSRNEQFF
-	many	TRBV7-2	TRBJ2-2	TGTGCCAGCAGCGGCTGGGACGGCGGGGAGCTGTTTTTT	CASSGWDGGELFF
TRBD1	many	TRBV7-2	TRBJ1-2	TGTGCCAGCAGCGGGAGACAGGGCGAGTATGGCTACACCTTC	CASSGRQGEYGYTF
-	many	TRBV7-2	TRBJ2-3	TGTGCCAGCAGCTTAGGTAACCAGGGGTCAGATACGCAGTATTTT	CASSLGNQGSDTQYF
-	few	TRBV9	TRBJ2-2	TGTGCCAGCTCGGCGCTACTAGGTGGCACCGGGGAGCTGTTTTTT	CASSALLGGTGELFF
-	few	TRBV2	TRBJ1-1	TGTGCCAGCACCGAAACCAACAGGGCACTGAACACTGAAGCTTTCTTT	CASTETNRALNTEAFF
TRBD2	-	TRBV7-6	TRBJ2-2	TGTGCCAGCAGCCCAGGACTAGCAAACACCGGGGAGCTGTTTTTT	CASSPGLANTGELFF
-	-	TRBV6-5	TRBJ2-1	TGTGCCAGCAGCCCCGGACGGCGGCTTGGGAATGAGCAGTTCTTC	CASSPGRRLGNEQFF